These T cell receptor beta chains were read from a single sample in a study of response to subunit inactivated influenza vaccine. TCRdb recomputed calls from the RT-PCR reads with MiXCR, one row per CDR3 protein. Of approximately 530,000 distinct CDR3 sequences in the sample, 6.5% to 8% are singletons; the top ten hold about 12%. The sample in question was PBMCs from blood, obtained roughly 24 months after vaccination. The receptor set was obtained from a man aged 45 to 75 who received an inactivated influenza vaccine. Both conserved end residues are part of each CDR3. D genes are given only for firm matches. Rows give clone size only sometimes, using once, few, many, or a class for an expanded clone.

D: -
V: TRBV10-3
size: medium-sized
J: TRBJ1-1
DNA: TGTGCCATCAGTGAGTCGGGGGGGCTTGTAACTGAAGCTTTCTTT
CDR3: CAISESGGLVTEAFF

D: -
V: TRBV20-1
size: few
J: TRBJ1-1
DNA: TGCAGTGCTCCAAGCTCAGGGGTGGGATTCACTGAAGCTTTCTTT
CDR3: CSAPSSGVGFTEAFF

D: -
V: TRBV27
size: many
J: TRBJ2-7
DNA: TGTGCCAGCAGTTACGGCGGGCGCTCCTACGAGCAGTACTTC
CDR3: CASSYGGRSYEQYF

D: -
V: TRBV27
size: -
J: TRBJ1-6
DNA: TGTGCCAGCAGACATCAGGAGAATAATTCACCCCTCCACTTT
CDR3: CASRHQENNSPLHF

D: -
V: TRBV29-1
size: few
J: TRBJ2-3
DNA: TGCAGCGTTGAAGGGACTAGGGGGGCCGGCACAGATACGCAGTATTTT
CDR3: CSVEGTRGAGTDTQYF

D: -
V: TRBV9
size: few
J: TRBJ2-1
DNA: TGTGCCAGCAGCGTAGACGGGGGCTGGTACAATGAGCAGTTCTTC
CDR3: CASSVDGGWYNEQFF

D: -
V: TRBV7-9
size: many
J: TRBJ2-5
DNA: TGTGCCAGCAGCGGTACAGGGCTAGGGAAGACCCAGTACTTC
CDR3: CASSGTGLGKTQYF

D: -
V: TRBV9
size: many
J: TRBJ2-3
DNA: TGTGCCAGCAGCCCTAAGGGGGGACTACCCCGCCGGGGGGATACGCAGTATTTT
CDR3: CASSPKGGLPRRGDTQYF

D: TRBD1
V: TRBV12-3/TRBV12-4
size: many
J: TRBJ1-5
DNA: TGTGCCAGCAGATGGGGACAGGGGGCTGATCAGCCCCAGCATTTT
CDR3: CASRWGQGADQPQHF

D: -
V: TRBV5-1
size: many
J: TRBJ1-1
DNA: TGCGCCAGCACTCCGGACCGGCCGGGGATGAACACTGAAGCTTTCTTT
CDR3: CASTPDRPGMNTEAFF

D: -
V: TRBV11-2
size: -
J: TRBJ2-7
DNA: TGTGCCAGCAGCTTACGGACGGCTGCCTACGAGCAGTACTTC
CDR3: CASSLRTAAYEQYF

D: TRBD1
V: TRBV6-1
size: few
J: TRBJ2-6
DNA: TGTGCCAGCAGAAGGGCCAGGGGGTATGTGGGGGCCAACGTCCTGACTTTC
CDR3: CASRRARGYVGANVLTF

D: TRBD2
V: TRBV7-3
size: many
J: TRBJ2-7
DNA: TGTGCCAGCAGCCCCCTAGCGGGGGGGGCTCAGCAGTACTTC
CDR3: CASSPLAGGAQQYF

D: -
V: TRBV7-2
size: many
J: TRBJ2-3
DNA: TGTGCCAGCAGCTTAGTACTAGTCGCTTCAGATACGCAGTATTTT
CDR3: CASSLVLVASDTQYF

D: -
V: TRBV30
size: -
J: TRBJ2-3
DNA: TGTGCCTGGTCCGGGGGGCCCACAGATACGCAGTATTTT
CDR3: CAWSGGPTDTQYF

D: -
V: TRBV7-2
size: few
J: TRBJ2-1
DNA: TGTGCCAGCAGCCAAGCCTATAGCTCCTACAATGAGCAGTTCTTC
CDR3: CASSQAYSSYNEQFF

D: TRBD2
V: TRBV7-6
size: many
J: TRBJ2-1
DNA: TGTGCCAGCAGCTTAATAGCTAGCGGGAGCGGTAATGAGCAGTTCTTC
CDR3: CASSLIASGSGNEQFF

D: -
V: TRBV14
size: -
J: TRBJ2-1
DNA: TGTGCCAGCAGCCAAGTGGTCTCAGCCTCCTACAATGAGCAGTTCTTC
CDR3: CASSQVVSASYNEQFF

D: TRBD1
V: TRBV20-1
size: -
J: TRBJ2-2
DNA: TGCAGTGCTACCCCGGGACAGGGCAACACCGGGGAGCTGTTTTTT
CDR3: CSATPGQGNTGELFF

D: -
V: TRBV12-3/TRBV12-4
size: many
J: TRBJ2-1
DNA: TGTGCCAGCAGTTTATTGTCCCGGTACAATGAGCAGTTCTTC
CDR3: CASSLLSRYNEQFF

D: -
V: TRBV4-3
size: -
J: TRBJ2-3
DNA: TGCGCCAGCAGCCAAGCCCGTCGCACAGATACGCAGTATTTT
CDR3: CASSQARRTDTQYF

D: TRBD1
V: TRBV20-1
size: few
J: TRBJ1-1
DNA: TGCAGTGCATCGACAGGGTTCTGGTTGGATCGCACTGAAGCTTTCTTT
CDR3: CSASTGFWLDRTEAFF

D: TRBD1
V: TRBV7-2
size: few
J: TRBJ1-1
DNA: TGTGCCAGCAGCCGACACGGGAACACAGGGGGAGCTGAAGCTTTCTTT
CDR3: CASSRHGNTGGAEAFF

D: -
V: TRBV19
size: few
J: TRBJ1-1
DNA: TGTGCCAGTATAGGGAGGTCTGAAGCTTTCTTT
CDR3: CASIGRSEAFF

D: -
V: TRBV7-9
size: -
J: TRBJ2-3
DNA: TGTGCCAGCAGCCCCAGGGGGGGGCCCACAGATACGCAGTATTTT
CDR3: CASSPRGGPTDTQYF

D: -
V: TRBV29-1
size: many
J: TRBJ2-4
DNA: TGCAGCGTTTCTCAAGGGGGTGGCAAAAACATTCAGTACTTC
CDR3: CSVSQGGGKNIQYF

D: TRBD2
V: TRBV10-3
size: many
J: TRBJ2-1
DNA: TGTGCCATCAGTTCTAGCGGGGGGCCCCATGAGCAGTTCTTC
CDR3: CAISSSGGPHEQFF

D: -
V: TRBV10-3
size: many
J: TRBJ2-5
DNA: TGTGCCATCGGGGGCGGAGAGACCCAGTACTTC
CDR3: CAIGGGETQYF

D: -
V: TRBV20-1
size: many
J: TRBJ2-3
DNA: TGCAGTGCTAGAGGTGTAGTCGGGCCTAAGACAGATACGCAGTATTTT
CDR3: CSARGVVGPKTDTQYF

D: -
V: TRBV15
size: many
J: TRBJ2-3
DNA: TGTGCCACCAGCAGAGGGACGGATACGCAGTATTTT
CDR3: CATSRGTDTQYF

D: TRBD2
V: TRBV27
size: many
J: TRBJ2-1
DNA: TGTGCCAGCAGTCCTTGGACTAGCGGGGATGAGCAGTTCTTC
CDR3: CASSPWTSGDEQFF

D: -
V: TRBV5-1
size: many
J: TRBJ1-1
DNA: TGCGCCAGCAGCTTTGAGGTCCGGAACACTGAAGCTTTCTTT
CDR3: CASSFEVRNTEAFF

D: -
V: TRBV7-8
size: many
J: TRBJ1-3
DNA: TGTGCCAGCAGCCTCCTTGGTGGCGGGGTCGACACCATATATTTT
CDR3: CASSLLGGGVDTIYF

D: -
V: TRBV9
size: few
J: TRBJ2-3
DNA: TGTGCCAGCAGTCTTACCTTAGCGGACACAGATACGCAGTATTTT
CDR3: CASSLTLADTDTQYF

D: TRBD2
V: TRBV20-1
size: -
J: TRBJ2-1
DNA: TGCAGTGCTAGGCCCTGGGGTAGCGGGAGTTGGGATGAGCAGTTCTTC
CDR3: CSARPWGSGSWDEQFF

D: TRBD1
V: TRBV2
size: -
J: TRBJ1-1
DNA: TGTGCCAGCACGACCGGACAGGGCGGGACTGAAGCTTTCTTT
CDR3: CASTTGQGGTEAFF

D: TRBD2
V: TRBV24-1
size: few
J: TRBJ2-1
DNA: TGTGCCACCAGTGAACTAGCGGGAGACCCTTGGAATGAGCAGTTCTTC
CDR3: CATSELAGDPWNEQFF

D: -
V: TRBV4-3
size: many
J: TRBJ1-1
DNA: TGCGCCAGCAGCCAAGATAGGTCGGGACGTGCGGAAGCTTTCTTT
CDR3: CASSQDRSGRAEAFF

D: -
V: TRBV7-2
size: few
J: TRBJ1-1
DNA: TGTGCCAGCAGCTCCGGTTGGGAGCTGGCGACTGAAGCTTTCTTT
CDR3: CASSSGWELATEAFF

D: TRBD1
V: TRBV9
size: many
J: TRBJ1-1
DNA: TGTGCCAGCAGCGGAACAGGGGGCGCGGGTGAAGCTTTCTTT
CDR3: CASSGTGGAGEAFF

D: -
V: TRBV12-3/TRBV12-4
size: -
J: TRBJ2-2
DNA: TGTGCCAGCACCCCCTTCAGGGCCACCGGGGAGCTGTTTTTT
CDR3: CASTPFRATGELFF

D: TRBD2
V: TRBV7-3
size: few
J: TRBJ2-3
DNA: TGTGCCAGCAGCTTAACGTTGATAGCGGGGACAGATACGCAGTATTTT
CDR3: CASSLTLIAGTDTQYF

D: TRBD1
V: TRBV30
size: few
J: TRBJ2-7
DNA: TGTGCCTGGAGTCCGGACAGGGGCTACGAGCAGTACTTC
CDR3: CAWSPDRGYEQYF

D: TRBD2
V: TRBV3-1
size: many
J: TRBJ2-5
DNA: TGTGCCAGCAGCCCAGCGGGGGGGACCCAAGAGACCCAGTACTTC
CDR3: CASSPAGGTQETQYF

D: TRBD2
V: TRBV7-9
size: -
J: TRBJ2-5
DNA: TGTGCCAGCACCCTGGGGGGGAGAGAGACCCAGTACTTC
CDR3: CASTLGGRETQYF

D: -
V: TRBV7-9
size: few
J: TRBJ1-1
DNA: TGTGCCAGCAGCACGCCGGGACTAAACACTGAAGCTTTCTTT
CDR3: CASSTPGLNTEAFF

D: -
V: TRBV6-5
size: few
J: TRBJ1-2
DNA: TGTGCCAGCAGTTACTCGAAACAGACCTATGGCTACACCTTC
CDR3: CASSYSKQTYGYTF

D: -
V: TRBV7-2
size: -
J: TRBJ2-5
DNA: TGTGCCAGCAGCTTAGCAGCTAGGACCCAGTACTTC
CDR3: CASSLAARTQYF

D: -
V: TRBV30
size: many
J: TRBJ2-7
DNA: TGTGCCTGGAGTTCTCAGGGGCTCTACGAGCAGTACTTC
CDR3: CAWSSQGLYEQYF

D: TRBD2
V: TRBV27
size: many
J: TRBJ2-2
DNA: TGTGCCAGCAGTTTATACCTACCGGGACTAGCGGGAACCAATACTAACACCGGGGAGCTGTTTTTT
CDR3: CASSLYLPGLAGTNTNTGELFF

D: TRBD2
V: TRBV6-2/TRBV6-3
size: few
J: TRBJ2-2
DNA: TGTGCCAGCATCCTAGCGGGAGGAGGCACCGGGGAGCTGTTTTTT
CDR3: CASILAGGGTGELFF

D: TRBD2
V: TRBV3-1
size: few
J: TRBJ2-7
DNA: TGTGCCAGCAGCCAGGGTATTAGCGGGAGCTCCTACGAGCAGTACTTC
CDR3: CASSQGISGSSYEQYF

D: -
V: TRBV12-3/TRBV12-4
size: -
J: TRBJ2-2
DNA: TGTGCCAGCAGTCTCTCCGTAAGAGTGAACACCGGGGAGCTGTTTTTT
CDR3: CASSLSVRVNTGELFF

D: -
V: TRBV28
size: few
J: TRBJ1-2
DNA: TGTGCCAGCAGTTCGGTCAGATTCTATGGCTACACCTTC
CDR3: CASSSVRFYGYTF

D: TRBD2
V: TRBV20-1
size: -
J: TRBJ2-3
DNA: TGCAGTGCTAGCCTACTAGCGGGAGCGGGAGATACGCAGTATTTT
CDR3: CSASLLAGAGDTQYF

D: TRBD1
V: TRBV4-3
size: many
J: TRBJ1-2
DNA: TGCGCCAGCAGCCAAGAAGGACAGGGCAGCGGCGGCTACACCTTC
CDR3: CASSQEGQGSGGYTF

D: -
V: TRBV2
size: few
J: TRBJ2-3
DNA: TGTGCCAGCAGTTTAGGGCGGTTGGCAGATACGCAGTATTTT
CDR3: CASSLGRLADTQYF